These 20 T cell receptor beta chains came from one sample sequenced in a study of blood T cell repertoires in COVID-19. Clones were sequenced by immunoSEQ multiplex PCR, and TCRdb holds only the in-frame ones, with some missing. Here the sample spans 150,000 or so clones, 84% being singletons. Specimen: peripheral blood. The receptors shown here come from a woman between 50 and 59 years old in a cohort sampled during active or convalescent COVID-19.

The rearrangement links TRBV5-1 to TRBJ2-7; D is ambiguous. V was cut by 4 bases and J by 5 bases, with 7 bases left in between. The CDR3 extends over 11 amino acids. CDR1 is SGHRS and CDR2 is YFSETQ in the germline V gene. CDR3 residues: CASSTDNEQYF. The CDR3 DNA follows: TGCGCCAGCAGCACAGATAACGAGCAGTACTTC. The variable domain in full, completed from reference TRBV5-1 and TRBJ2-7, reads KAGVTQTPRYLIKTRGQQVTLSCSPISGHRSVSWYQQTPGQGLQFLFEYFSETQRNKGNFPGRFSGRQFSNSRSEMNVSTLELGDSALYLCASSTDNEQYFGPGTRLTVT.

This rearrangement joins TRBV11-2 to TRBJ2-2; 9 bases agree with TRBD2. The ends lost 3 bases at V and 5 bases at J; junction bases unmatched: 7. The V gene's germline CDR1 is SGHAT and CDR2 FQNNGV. The CDR3 is made up of 16 amino acids. This chain's CDR3 is CASSLVGTSITGELFF. In DNA form, the CDR3 reads TGTGCCAGCAGCTTGGTTGGGACTAGCATAACCGGGGAGCTGTTTTTT.

The chain recombines TRBV16 with TRBJ1-5, with D perhaps matching TRBD1 (6 bases). Germline CDR1 reads KGHSY; CDR2 reads FQNENV. Trimming left V 4 bases short and J 4 bases short, with 8 bases between. The CDR3 has 13 residues. The CDR3 here is CASSPQGNQPQHF. CDR3 in DNA: TGTGCCAGCAGCCCCCAGGGGAATCAGCCCCAGCATTTT.

This rearrangement joins TRBV7-8 to TRBJ2-5; the D is unclear. V dropped 1 base and J dropped 5 bases, with 8 bases sitting between them. This CDR3 is built from 13 residues. Germline CDR1 and CDR2: SGHVS and FQNEAQ. The CDR3 nucleotides are TGTGCCAGCAGCTTAGGGCTGTGGGAGACCCAGTACTTC. This sequence encodes CASSLGLWETQYF.

This sequence joins TRBV9 and TRBJ1-2; 7 positions agree with TRBD1. The CDR3 extends over 14 amino acids. The ends lost 4 bases at V and 8 bases at J; junction bases unmatched: 11. Germline lookup yields CDR1 SGDLS and CDR2 YYNGEE. CDR3 residues: CASSHQTGWTGYTF. The CDR3 nucleotides are TGTGCCAGCAGCCATCAGACAGGGTGGACCGGCTACACCTTC.

This rearrangement joins TRBV29-1 to TRBJ2-5; 12 bases line up with TRBD1. CDR3 length: 15 amino acids. The germline V gene has CDR1 SQVTM and CDR2 ANQGSEA. Trimming cost V 7 bases and J 4 bases; bases outside gene matches: 10. The CDR3 protein is CSAGTGGGAGETQYF. The CDR3 bases are TGCAGCGCAGGGACAGGGGGCGGTGCGGGAGAGACCCAGTACTTC.

This chain connects TRBV11-2 to TRBJ2-7, with D possibly TRBD2 on 6 matching bases. The V gene's germline CDR1 is SGHAT and CDR2 FQNNGV. V gave up 5 bases and J gave up 0 bases, with 11 bases separating them. The CDR3 totals 14 residues. CDR3 in amino acids: CASSPAGLSYEQYF. CDR3 sequence (DNA): TGTGCCAGCAGCCCTGCGGGGCTCTCCTACGAGCAGTACTTC.

The chain is built from TRBV11-2 and TRBJ1-1; no reliable D call. V dropped 5 bases and J dropped 3 bases, with 25 bases sitting between them. The CDR3 spans 18 residues. Germline values: CDR1 SGHAT, CDR2 FQNNGV. The CDR3 DNA reads as TGTGCCAGCAGCCCCCGATCGCGTGGAGTCGCGAGTGACACTGAAGCTTTCTTT. Its translation: CASSPRSRGVASDTEAFF.

V is TRBV5-1 and J is TRBJ2-3; TRBD2 aligns across 8 bases. Unmatched junction bases numbered 9, after V lost 4 bases and J lost 2 bases. The germline V gene has CDR1 SGHRS and CDR2 YFSETQ. CDR3 length equals 16 residues. Here the CDR3 reads CASSLYSGASTDTQYF. The CDR3 DNA reads as TGCGCCAGCAGCCTATATAGCGGGGCATCCACAGATACGCAGTATTTT.

This chain connects TRBV2 to TRBJ2-3; 12 bases are shared with TRBD2. The V and J ends lost 6 bases and 3 bases, in that order; junction bases with no gene match: 7. The germline gives CDR1 SNHLY, CDR2 FYNNEI. The CDR3 length is 16 residues. The CDR3 sequence is CASRRALAGGTDTQYF. The CDR3 DNA reads as TGTGCCAGCAGGAGGGCCCTAGCGGGGGGGACAGATACGCAGTATTTT.

The V gene is TRBV10-2, the J gene TRBJ2-1, with TRBD2 identical over 12 bases. Unmatched junction bases numbered 5, after V lost 6 bases and J lost 5 bases. The CDR3 sequence is 15 residues long. Germline CDR1 reads WSHSY; CDR2 reads SAAADI. The CDR3 sequence: CASRFTSGGNNEQFF. The CDR3 DNA reads as TGCGCCAGCAGATTCACTAGCGGGGGGAACAATGAGCAGTTCTTC.

The chain joins TRBV30 to TRBJ1-3; 7 nucleotides agree with TRBD1. The V gene end was trimmed by 4 bases and the J gene end by 2 bases; junction bases not matched to a gene: 8. CDR1 GTSNPN and CDR2 SVGIG come from the germline V gene (reference sequence). The CDR3 loop spans 15 amino acids. CDR3 sequence (DNA): TGTGCCTGGACCAAGGGGGCTGAGGCTGGAAACACCATATATTTT. Its translation: CAWTKGAEAGNTIYF.

The chain joins TRBV11-1 to TRBJ2-1; D unclear. Trimming stripped 3 bases from V and 5 bases from J, with 14 bases between. Germline V lookup: CDR1 SGHAT, CDR2 FQDESV (reference sequence). The CDR3 extends over 15 amino acids. Written as DNA, the CDR3 is TGTGCCAGCAGCTTGAACCCTACTGATCACAATGAGCAGTTCTTC. This gives the protein CASSLNPTDHNEQFF.

The V and J genes are TRBV6-1 and TRBJ1-2; no definite D call. CDR1 MNHNS and CDR2 SASEGT come from the germline V gene. Trimming took off 0 bases at V and 6 bases at J, with 20 bases between the two ends. CDR3 length: 17 residues. CDR3 nucleotides: TGTGCCAGCAGTGAAGCGTGGTACGTTAACCGGGGAGATGGCTACACCTTC. It translates to CASSEAWYVNRGDGYTF.

This chain uses TRBV10-3 with TRBJ2-5; 8 nucleotides align to TRBD1. The CDR3 spans 14 residues. Germline loops: CDR1 ENHRY, CDR2 SYGVKD. V lost 2 bases, J lost 5 bases, and 4 bases stayed unmatched. CDR3 in DNA: TGTGCCATCAGTGAGGAGGGGGACAGGGAGACCCAGTACTTC. Translated, it gives CAISEEGDRETQYF.

V usage is TRBV7-2 and J usage is TRBJ1-2; the D is unclear. Germline CDR1 and CDR2: SGHTA and FQGNSA. The V gene lost 1 base and the J gene lost 1 base, with 7 bases spanning the gap. The CDR3 is 14 residues long. The chain's CDR3 is CASSLDGSNYGYTF. In nucleotides, the CDR3 is TGTGCCAGCAGCTTAGATGGCAGTAACTATGGCTACACCTTC.

The chain has TRBV19 and TRBJ1-5; D may be TRBD1 (5 bases). CDR3 length: 12 amino acids. V lost 7 bases, J lost 5 bases, and 9 bases lay in between. In germline, CDR1 is LNHDA, CDR2 SQIVND (reference sequence). For the CDR3, the DNA is TGTGCCAGTAACCCGACAGATCAGCCCCAGCATTTT. Encoded protein: CASNPTDQPQHF.

The chain links TRBV27 to TRBJ2-3; D unclear. V was pared by 0 bases and J by 2 bases, with 3 bases between. CDR3 length equals 13 residues. Looked up from germline, CDR1 is MNHEY and CDR2 is SMNVEV (reference sequence). For the CDR3, the DNA is TGTGCCAGCAGTTTATCTTACACAGATACGCAGTATTTT. Translated, it gives CASSLSYTDTQYF.

About this clone itself: At the DNA level, this CDR3 is encoded by other sequences in the same sample as well. V usage is TRBV24-1 and J usage is TRBJ2-2; D is unclear. Germline CDR1 reads KGHDR; CDR2 reads SFDVKD. The CDR3 covers 15 residues. Trimming took 3 bases from V and 1 from J, leaving 8 bases between them. This chain's CDR3 is CATSDLRQNTGELFF. The CDR3, as DNA: TGTGCCACCAGTGATCTAAGACAGAACACCGGGGAGCTGTTTTTT.

CDR3 in DNA: TGTGCCAGCAATGGACAGGGGGTAAACACCGGGGAGCTGTTTTTT. Translation: CASNGQGVNTGELFF. The chain recombines TRBV2 with TRBJ2-2; 10 bases fit TRBD1. The CDR3 length is 15 residues. J was trimmed by 2 bases and V by 7 bases; bases with no gene match: 4. CDR1 is SNHLY and CDR2 is FYNNEI in the germline V gene.